The clone carrying this TCR beta chain was seen only once. What it binds is not known. The PCR contained 60 Vbeta and 13 Jbeta primers. Libraries were prepared by immunoSEQ multiplex PCR; TCRdb keeps only in-frame clonotypes and omits some of them. The table lists 150,000 to 200,000 clones, about 79% of them singletons, with more than 13% in the top ten. Trimming cost V 4 bases and J 7 bases; bases outside gene matches: 10. Germline loops: CDR1 MNHNS, CDR2 SASEGT. There are 16 residues in the CDR3. The sample belongs to a study of cytomegalovirus exposure and HLA in healthy donors. Whole-study context: Within an early data release were 65 million to 90 million unique TCRs drawn from HLA-typed donors. Study-level findings and limits: Reports described diagnosis of cytomegalovirus status by the classifier as highly specific and sensitive.

The rearrangement links TRBV6-1 to TRBJ1-6; 7 bases are a match to TRBD1. The source material was PBMCs. This receptor was taken from a man between 50 and 59 years old in good health and CMV-seropositive. This CDR3 is CASSGAGGQMNSPLHF. The CDR3 nucleotides are TGTGCCAGCAGTGGTGCGGGGGGACAGATGAATTCACCCCTCCACTTT.